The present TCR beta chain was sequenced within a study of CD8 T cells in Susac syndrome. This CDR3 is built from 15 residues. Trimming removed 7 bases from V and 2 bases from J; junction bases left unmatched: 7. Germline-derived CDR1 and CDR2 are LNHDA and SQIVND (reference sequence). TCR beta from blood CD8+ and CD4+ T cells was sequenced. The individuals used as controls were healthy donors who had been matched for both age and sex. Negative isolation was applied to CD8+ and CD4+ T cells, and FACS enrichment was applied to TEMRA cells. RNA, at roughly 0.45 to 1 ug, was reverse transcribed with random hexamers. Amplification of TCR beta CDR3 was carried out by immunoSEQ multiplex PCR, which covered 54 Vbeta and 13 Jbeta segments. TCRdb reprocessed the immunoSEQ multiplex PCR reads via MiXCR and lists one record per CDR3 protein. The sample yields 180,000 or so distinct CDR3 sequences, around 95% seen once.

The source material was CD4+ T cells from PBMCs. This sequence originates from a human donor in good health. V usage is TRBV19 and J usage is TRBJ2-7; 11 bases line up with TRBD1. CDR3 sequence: CASKGTGGAPYEQYF. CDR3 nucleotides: TGTGCCAGTAAGGGGACAGGGGGAGCCCCCTACGAGCAGTACTTC.